The rows below give T cell receptor beta chains drawn from one sample of a study of CD4 and CD8 cells across lung adenocarcinoma regions. In TCRdb, the PCR reads were re-called with MiXCR into one record per CDR3 protein. The data show 9,500 to 15,000 distinct CDR3 sequences, with under 55% seen just once and 26% held by the top ten. The specimen was CD8+ T cells from the margin of a lung tumor. The receptor source for this set is a female donor with lung adenocarcinoma. The CD4 and CD8 labels of this study may be unreliable. Both conserved end residues are part of each CDR3. The D gene is left open where the match is weak. The listing skips clone size in some rows; elsewhere it reads once, few, many or a size class.

d_gene	j_gene	abundance	v_gene	len	CDR3aa	CDR3nt
.	TRBJ2-5	many	TRBV12-3/TRBV12-4	15	CASSLGVGQWETQYF	TGTGCCAGCAGTTTAGGAGTGGGGCAGTGGGAGACCCAGTACTTC
.	TRBJ2-1	medium-sized	TRBV7-2	14	CASSVRPVGNEQFF	TGTGCCAGCAGCGTCCGGCCCGTGGGCAATGAGCAGTTCTTC
TRBD1	TRBJ2-3	.	TRBV6-1	10	CASTRDSQYF	TGTGCGAGCACTAGGGACAGTCAGTATTTT
.	TRBJ2-5	.	TRBV24-1	14	CATQGGGVLETQYF	TGTGCCACCCAAGGGGGAGGGGTCCTCGAGACCCAGTACTTC
TRBD1	TRBJ1-2	.	TRBV6-1	12	CASTDRVHGYTF	TGTGCCAGCACGGACAGGGTCCATGGCTACACCTTC
.	TRBJ2-3	.	TRBV5-1	14	CASSLNPSTDTQYF	TGCGCCAGCAGCTTGAACCCGAGCACAGATACGCAGTATTTT
TRBD1	TRBJ2-2	.	TRBV27	16	CASRKIGTGRAGELFF	TGTGCCAGCAGAAAAATAGGGACAGGGAGGGCCGGGGAGCTGTTTTTT
.	TRBJ2-7	.	TRBV25-1	16	CASSERTEPVGNEQYF	TGTGCCAGCAGTGAACGGACAGAACCGGTAGGCAATGAGCAGTACTTC
.	TRBJ1-1	.	TRBV29-1	13	CSVEAGQSAEAFF	TGCAGCGTTGAAGCTGGCCAGAGTGCTGAAGCTTTCTTT
TRBD1	TRBJ2-7	many	TRBV6-5	14	CASSSTGVYAEQYF	TGTGCCAGCAGTTCTACAGGGGTGTATGCCGAGCAGTACTTC
TRBD2	TRBJ2-7	many	TRBV7-2	14	CASSLTSGSAEQYF	TGTGCCAGCAGCTTAACTAGCGGGAGTGCCGAGCAGTACTTC
TRBD2	TRBJ2-2	.	TRBV6-5	15	CASSYPSGGLGELFF	TGTGCCAGCAGTTACCCTAGCGGGGGGCTAGGGGAGCTGTTTTTT
TRBD2	TRBJ2-1	few	TRBV7-2	12	CASSRGTSGQFF	TGTGCCAGCAGCCGTGGGACTAGCGGGCAGTTCTTC